This T cell receptor (beta chain) was documented in a study of T cells in Graves' hyperthyroidism and ophthalmopathy. Trimming took 4 bases from V and 6 from J, leaving 25 bases between them. Germline lookup yields CDR1 SGHVS and CDR2 FNYEAQ. The CDR3 has 17 amino acids. This clonotype was recorded at least ten times. RNA transcripts gave rise to amplified TCR beta CDR3 regions. The HTBI set primed first-round TCR CDR3 RT-PCR. MiXCR, run by TCRdb on the multiplex PCR reads, gives a single entry per CDR3 protein. The table has a few hundred thousand distinct CDR3 sequences, approximately 15% seen once. Uncontrolled infections, other autoimmune diseases, pregnancy or lactation led to exclusion of patients. Orbital computed tomography, thyroid ultrasound, serum thyroxine and TRAb, and clinical symptoms together informed the diagnoses. The PBMCs had their origin in less than 13 ml of fresh peripheral blood.

What was sequenced was blood. The receptor was derived from a woman between 40 and 50 years old with Graves' ophthalmopathy. This rearrangement joins TRBV7-6 to TRBJ2-7; perhaps TRBD2 as D (6 bases). The DNA of the CDR3 is TGTGCCAGCAGCTCGCCCGGCGGGGCGGGATTTTCACGCGAGCAGTACTTC. Translated: CASSSPGGAGFSREQYF.